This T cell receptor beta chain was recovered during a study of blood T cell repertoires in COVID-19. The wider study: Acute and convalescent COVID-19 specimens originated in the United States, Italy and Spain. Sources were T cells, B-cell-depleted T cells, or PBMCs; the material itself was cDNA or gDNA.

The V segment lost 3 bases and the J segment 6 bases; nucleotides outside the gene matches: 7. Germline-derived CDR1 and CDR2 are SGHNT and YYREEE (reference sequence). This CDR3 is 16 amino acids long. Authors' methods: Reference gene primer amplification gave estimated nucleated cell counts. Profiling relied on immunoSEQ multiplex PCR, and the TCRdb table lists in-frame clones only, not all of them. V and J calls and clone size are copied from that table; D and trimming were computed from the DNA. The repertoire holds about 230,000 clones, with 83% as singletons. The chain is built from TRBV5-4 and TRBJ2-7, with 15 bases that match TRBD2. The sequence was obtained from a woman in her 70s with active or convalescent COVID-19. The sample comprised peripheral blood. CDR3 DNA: TGTGCCAGCAGCTCTCCGGGACTAGCGGGGGGTTTCGAGCAGTACTTC. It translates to CASSSPGLAGGFEQYF.